This T cell receptor beta chain is drawn from a study of siplizumab effects on memory and regulatory T cells. Study findings and constraints: No naive or memory phenotype could be assigned to roughly 80-96% of proliferating clones.

Per the germline V gene, CDR1 is SGHDT and CDR2 is YYEEEE. V lost 1 base and J lost 4, with 9 bases in between. The CDR3 is 14 residues long. On this clone: The antigen remains unidentified.

Some clones are missing from TCRdb's copy, which holds only in-frame ones; the method was immunoSEQ multiplex PCR. The data show 95,000 to 100,000 clones, with 85% to 95% seen just once and 12% held by the top ten. Specimen: non-Treg CD4+ T cells sorted from blood. This sequence was found in a human donor in good health. The chain joins TRBV5-6 to TRBJ1-5; D uncertain. The CDR3 spells CASSLTAGNQPQHF. The CDR3 region has the DNA TGTGCCAGCAGCTTGACGGCGGGAAATCAGCCCCAGCATTTT.